This T cell receptor (beta chain) comes out of a study of post-analysis software for immune sequencing data. Study information: Some patients lacked subtype; others had relapsing-remitting, secondary progressive or progressive-relapsing disease.

Study observations and caveats: Controls showed lower frequencies than patients for five TRBV segments, and TRBV5-6, TRBV5-1 and TRBV20-1 were among these. The normalized Chao1 diversity of multiple sclerosis patients was significantly lower than that of controls.

Turning to this clonotype: The antigen is undetermined. An end of the junction does not agree with germline; a read error may underlie this.

Unique molecular identifiers were built into the TCR beta cDNA libraries. Input populations of roughly 1 to 11 million T cells gave rise to some 500,000 cDNA molecules. TCRdb reprocessed the PCR reads via MiXCR and lists one record per CDR3 protein. The sample carries about 540,000 distinct CDR3 sequences, around 31% recorded once. The CDR3 covers 14 residues. Looked up from germline, CDR1 is SSHAT and CDR2 is FNYEAQ (reference sequence). This chain connects TRBV7-7 to TRBJ2-5; TRBD1 aligns across 8 bases. Sample: blood. The TCR originated in a girl younger than 18 with multiple sclerosis. CDR3 nucleotide sequence: TGTGCTAGCAGCCCGGACAGGGTCCAAAAGACCCAGTACTTC. As protein: CASSPDRVQKTQYF.